The rows below give T cell receptor beta chains drawn from one sample of a study of blood T cell repertoires in COVID-19. Profiled with immunoSEQ multiplex PCR; TCRdb holds only in-frame clones, not every one. The table includes approximately 55,000 clones, over 75% detected once. Sequenced input: peripheral blood. The receptors originated from a middle-aged man with active COVID-19. CDR3s include the opening cysteine and the closing phenylalanine or tryptophan. The D gene is left open where the match is weak. Clone size is given for some rows only: seen once, a few or many times, or a class if the clone is expanded.

TRBV27,TRBD1,.,TRBJ1-4,CASSPRTGTAVYEKLFF,TGTGCCAGCAGTCCCCGAACCGGGACAGCGGTGTATGAAAAACTGTTTTTT
TRBV7-9,TRBD1,few,TRBJ2-7,CASSSVGSTGGNEQYF,TGTGCCAGCAGCTCAGTAGGGTCGACAGGGGGGAACGAGCAGTACTTC
TRBV7-2,.,.,TRBJ1-2,CASSYEGRTPANYGYTF,TGTGCCAGCAGCTACGAAGGGAGGACACCAGCTAACTATGGCTACACCTTC
TRBV7-8,TRBD1,.,TRBJ1-1,CASYPQGASTEAFF,TGTGCCAGCTACCCCCAGGGGGCTTCAACTGAAGCTTTCTTT
TRBV3-1/TRBV3-2,TRBD2,.,TRBJ2-3,CASSQDPTSGTTDTQYF,TGTGCCAGCAGCCAAGACCCGACTAGCGGGACCACAGATACGCAGTATTTT
TRBV4-2,TRBD1,.,TRBJ2-1,CASRQGVEQFF,TGTGCCAGCAGACAGGGGGTTGAGCAGTTCTTC
TRBV20-1,.,.,TRBJ1-2,CSARGRSGYTF,TGCAGTGCACGGGGTCGGAGTGGCTACACCTTC
TRBV5-5,TRBD2,once,TRBJ2-7,CASSLALVAGHVYEQYF,TGTGCCAGCAGCTTGGCCTTGGTAGCGGGCCACGTCTACGAGCAGTACTTC
TRBV29-1,TRBD2,.,TRBJ2-1,CSVQGLAGDNEQFF,TGCAGCGTTCAGGGACTAGCGGGAGACAATGAGCAGTTCTTC
TRBV6-5,.,.,TRBJ2-3,CASRELARDTQYF,TGTGCCAGCAGAGAGCTAGCTAGAGATACGCAGTATTTT
TRBV5-1,TRBD2,.,TRBJ2-3,CASSLPLAGVTDTQYF,TGCGCCAGCAGCTTGCCCCTAGCGGGAGTCACAGATACGCAGTATTTT
TRBV5-1,TRBD2,.,TRBJ2-7,CASSWGLAGGLYEQYF,TGCGCCAGCAGCTGGGGACTAGCGGGGGGCCTCTACGAGCAGTACTTC
TRBV9,TRBD2,.,TRBJ2-3,CASSDSGGAVTQYF,TGTGCCAGCAGCGATAGCGGGGGGGCTGTTACGCAGTATTTT
TRBV3-1/TRBV3-2,TRBD1,few,TRBJ2-1,CASSPGTGIDEQFF,TGTGCCAGCAGCCCCGGGACAGGGATCGATGAGCAGTTCTTC
TRBV19,.,.,TRBJ1-5,CATEGGERLNQPQHF,TGTGCCACCGAGGGAGGAGAAAGACTTAATCAGCCCCAGCATTTT
TRBV6-5,TRBD2,.,TRBJ2-3,CASSPERGTQYF,TGTGCCAGCTCCCCCGAGCGGGGTACGCAGTATTTT
TRBV4-2,.,few,TRBJ1-1,CASSQASGALGFTEAFF,TGTGCCAGCAGCCAAGCATCAGGGGCCCTTGGTTTCACTGAAGCTTTCTTT
TRBV29-1,.,once,TRBJ2-7,CSVERAPGHEQYF,TGCAGCGTCGAGCGGGCCCCGGGCCACGAGCAGTACTTC
TRBV5-1,TRBD1,.,TRBJ1-2,CASSRTGTDEGYTF,TGCGCCAGCAGCAGGACCGGGACAGACGAGGGCTACACCTTC
TRBV4-1,TRBD2,.,TRBJ2-1,CASSPILAHEQFF,TGCGCCAGCAGCCCGATACTAGCGCATGAGCAGTTCTTC
TRBV29-1,.,.,TRBJ2-5,CSIPARRETQYF,TGCAGCATCCCAGCCCGGAGAGAGACCCAGTACTTC
TRBV6-5,TRBD1,.,TRBJ2-2,CASSRQGGTGELFF,TGTGCCAGCAGTCGACAGGGGGGAACCGGGGAGCTGTTTTTT
TRBV19,TRBD2,.,TRBJ2-2,CASSISGGTGELFF,TGTGCCAGTAGTATTTCGGGAGGCACCGGGGAGCTGTTTTTT
TRBV5-1,TRBD2,.,TRBJ2-7,CASSPPLAGTTYEQYF,TGCGCCAGCAGCCCGCCCCTAGCGGGAACGACCTACGAGCAGTACTTC
TRBV7-2,TRBD2,.,TRBJ2-1,CASSQTSGGYNEQFF,TGTGCCAGCAGCCAGACTAGCGGGGGCTACAATGAGCAGTTCTTC
TRBV19,.,.,TRBJ2-5,CASSTRVARGETQYF,TGTGCCAGTAGTACCCGGGTCGCCCGCGGAGAGACCCAGTACTTC
TRBV29-1,TRBD1,.,TRBJ2-1,CSVESFRTGYGEQFF,TGCAGCGTTGAAAGTTTCCGGACAGGGTACGGTGAGCAGTTCTTC
TRBV9,.,.,TRBJ1-1,CASSVTPWGPKSAFF,TGTGCCAGCAGCGTCACCCCTTGGGGCCCTAAGTCCGCTTTCTTT
TRBV7-2,.,.,TRBJ2-1,CASSLGVNEQFF,TGTGCCAGCAGCTTAGGCGTCAATGAGCAGTTCTTC
TRBV6-6,.,once,TRBJ2-5,CASSYSLRALKETQYF,TGTGCCAGCAGTTACAGTTTGCGGGCGTTAAAAGAGACCCAGTACTTC
TRBV9,.,once,TRBJ1-3,CASSVMSSGNTIYF,TGTGCCAGCAGCGTGATGAGCTCTGGAAACACCATATATTTT